This TCR beta chain came from a study of blood T cell repertoires in COVID-19. CDR3 length: 13 amino acids. Germline V gives CDR1 MNHEY, CDR2 SMNVEV (reference sequence). V was trimmed by 3 bases and J by 9 bases, leaving 12 bases between them. The repertoire was sequenced with immunoSEQ multiplex PCR; TCRdb's copy has only in-frame clones and lacks some. The data show 260,000 or so clones, less than 85% seen once. Ages ranged from roughly 18 to 100 years, with residence in about 23 US areas. The chain carries TRBV27 and TRBJ2-1; tentatively, D is TRBD2 (5 bases). The sequenced material came from PBMCs or T cells enriched from blood (not recorded which). The receptor was isolated from a woman aged 45-59 years who had recovered from COVID-19. The CDR3 region has the DNA TGTGCCAGCAGTTTCGGTTTCGCGGGTGAGCAGTTCTTC. It specifies CASSFGFAGEQFF.